Presented here are 20 T cell receptor beta chains from one specimen sequenced in a study of molecular identifiers for immune sequencing clone quantification (dated by TCRdb to the late 2010s). Library preparation was by PCR. Data came from an Illumina HiSeq 4000. TCRdb reprocessing: public reads trimmed at Q25 with fastp, clones called with MiXCR, in-frame beta chains kept. Rows merge per CDR3 protein into single entries with the most common DNA and genes. This sample holds about 640,000 distinct CDR3 sequences; around 20% were observed only once. The top ten hold 0.85% of the sample. Sequencing was carried out using naive CD8+ T cells from blood, with Jurkat cell RNA spiked in. The sample's cell subset or site label, decoded: FACS-sorted CD8+CD4-CCR7+CD45RA+ naive T cells. The receptors come from a human donor in good health. Some libraries in this study had Jurkat cell RNA spiked in.

This clonotype has only a few counts. This CDR3 is CSARSPSGELFF. CDR3 nucleotides: TGCAGTGCTAGGTCCCCAAGCGGGGAGCTGTTTTTT. The V and J genes are TRBV20-1 and TRBJ2-2, with unresolved D. The CDR3 spans 12 residues. Germline V CDR1 and CDR2: DFQATT, SNEGSKA (reference sequence). V was cut by 3 bases and J by 7 bases, with 9 bases left in between.

The chain is built from TRBV7-9 and TRBJ2-5; possibly TRBD2 for D (5 bases). From germline, CDR1 is SEHNR and CDR2 FQNEAQ (reference sequence). Trimming cost V 4 bases and J 2 bases, with 11 bases left between them. This CDR3 comprises 14 residues. The CDR3 protein is CASSSGEKQETQYF. The DNA for the CDR3 is TGTGCCAGCAGCTCTGGGGAGAAACAAGAGACCCAGTACTTC.

This clonotype was picked up many times. The J gene is TRBJ2-1, the V gene TRBV9; a possible D gene is TRBD2 (6 bases). The germline gives CDR1 SGDLS, CDR2 YYNGEE. The CDR3 loop spans 14 amino acids. The V end was cut by 3 bases, the J end by 14 bases, with 21 bases between. The CDR3 DNA reads as TGTGCCAGCAGCGCCCGGGACTCAGCAGTTGGCAAGTTCTTC. Residues: CASSARDSAVGKFF.

This sequence joins TRBV14 and TRBJ2-5; a weak D match, TRBD2 (5 bases). Germline CDR1 and CDR2: SGHDN and FVKESK. The CDR3 sequence is 15 residues long. V was trimmed by 3 bases and J by 5 bases, leaving 16 bases between them. CDR3 coding DNA: TGTGCCAGCAGCCACTCCTACGGGGTAGGGGAGACCCAGTACTTC. It encodes CASSHSYGVGETQYF.

This rearrangement joins TRBV5-1 to TRBJ2-7, with TRBD2 matching over 10 bases. Germline-derived CDR1 and CDR2 are SGHRS and YFSETQ. The CDR3 contains 14 residues. The V and J ends lost 7 bases and 2 bases, in that order; junction bases with no gene match: 6. The CDR3 DNA reads as TGCGCCAGCCGAACTAGCGGGGCCACCTACGAGCAGTACTTC. It encodes CASRTSGATYEQYF. Variable domain in full (rest from reference TRBV5-1 and TRBJ2-7): KAGVTQTPRYLIKTRGQQVTLSCSPISGHRSVSWYQQTPGQGLQFLFEYFSETQRNKGNFPGRFSGRQFSNSRSEMNVSTLELGDSALYLCASRTSGATYEQYFGPGTRLTVT.

In the case of this clonotype: Relative to the germline gene, one junction end is altered; a read error may explain this. The rearrangement uses TRBV2 and TRBJ1-1; no clear D. Germline CDR1 is SNHLY and CDR2 is FYNNEI. The CDR3 sequence is 15 residues long. The CDR3 coding sequence is TGTACCAGCAAACTTTTCTCCTTGGGCACTACTGAAGCTTTCTTT. Protein sequence: CTSKLFSLGTTEAFF.

This clonotype was counted ten times or more. The chain employs TRBV7-9 and TRBJ1-1, with TRBD1 as a possible D gene (5 bases). The CDR3 is 14 residues long. Trimming shortened V by 5 bases and J by 4 bases, and 14 bases separated the two germline ends. From germline, CDR1 is SEHNR and CDR2 FQNEAQ (reference sequence). The CDR3 DNA follows: TGTGCCAGCAGCCCCATCGTGGGGGGCACTGAAGCTTTCTTT. Its translation: CASSPIVGGTEAFF.

Details on this clonotype: A much more abundant neighbour one base away suggests this may be a read error. The chain recombines TRBV5-1 with TRBJ2-5; 8 bases line up with TRBD2. Per the germline V gene, CDR1 is SGHRS and CDR2 is YFSETQ. CDR3 length equals 14 residues. CDR3 loop: CASSFSGGEEIQYF. Here the CDR3 DNA reads TGCGCCAGCAGCTTCTCGGGGGGGGAGGAGATCCAGTACTTC.

To note about this clonotype: A single base separates this from a much larger clone, so it may be a read error. The conserved closing phenylalanine or tryptophan is absent in this CDR3, likely reflecting a read error. The chain links TRBV27 to TRBJ2-7; D ambiguous. Germline loops: CDR1 MNHEY, CDR2 SMNVEV (reference sequence). V shed 3 bases and J shed 2 bases, with 11 bases lying between them. The CDR3 runs 14 residues. The CDR3 loop reads CASSFSGPPYEQYL. Written as DNA, the CDR3 is TGTGCCAGCAGTTTCTCCGGGCCCCCCTACGAGCAGTACCTC.

At least ten counts were recorded for this clonotype. The genes are TRBV20-1 and TRBJ2-7, with TRBD1 identical over 8 bases. Germline loops: CDR1 DFQATT, CDR2 SNEGSKA (reference sequence). The V and J ends lost 0 bases and 2 bases, in that order; junction bases with no gene match: 9. CDR3 length: 16 amino acids. As DNA, the CDR3 is TGCAGTGCTAGAGAAGGTCTCGGGACAGGAGCCTACGAGCAGTACTTC. The encoded protein is CSAREGLGTGAYEQYF.

At least ten counts were recorded for this clonotype. The V and J genes are TRBV5-1 and TRBJ2-3; tentatively, D is TRBD1 (5 bases). Germline CDR1 is SGHRS and CDR2 is YFSETQ. V lost 3 bases and J 4 bases, leaving 9 bases between the germline ends. This CDR3 spans 13 amino acids. The CDR3 loop is CASSWGRADTQYF. The CDR3 nucleotides are TGCGCCAGCAGCTGGGGCAGGGCAGATACGCAGTATTTT.

In this sample, this clonotype turned up many times. V usage is TRBV30 and J usage is TRBJ2-7, with 7 bases aligning to TRBD1. The CDR3 length is 13 residues. Germline-derived CDR1 and CDR2 are GTSNPN and SVGIG (reference sequence). V was clipped by 8 bases and J by 2 bases; unmatched bases: 9. Here the CDR3 reads CAGDEGQTYEQYF. The CDR3, as DNA: TGTGCCGGGGACGAGGGACAGACCTACGAGCAGTACTTC.

This clonotype came up many times. The chain is built from TRBV9 and TRBJ2-2, with D hard to call. The CDR3 sequence is 16 residues long. The germline CDR1 and CDR2 sequences are SGDLS and YYNGEE. V lost 0 bases, J lost 0 bases, and 9 bases lay in between. CDR3 amino acids: CASSVVGQANTGELFF. CDR3 nucleotide sequence: TGTGCCAGCAGCGTAGTGGGCCAGGCGAACACCGGGGAGCTGTTTTTT. The whole variable domain, remainder taken from reference TRBV9 and TRBJ2-2, is DSGVTQTPKHLITATGQRVTLRCSPRSGDLSVYWYQQSLDQGLQFLIQYYNGEERAKGNILERFSAQQFPDLHSELNLSSLELGDSALYFCASSVVGQANTGELFFGEGSRLTVL.

This clonotype was detected ten times or more. The J gene is TRBJ2-7, the V gene TRBV6-5; D unclear. Germline CDR1 is MNHEY and CDR2 is SVGAGI. V lost 3 bases to trimming and J lost 1 base, with 7 bases between them. The CDR3 runs 13 residues. The CDR3 DNA is TGTGCCAGCAGTTATGGGCCGTCCTACGAGCAGTACTTC. This gives the protein CASSYGPSYEQYF.

In regard to this clonotype: A read error may explain this, as a much larger clone is one base away. This chain connects TRBV9 to TRBJ2-5; D possibly uses TRBD1 or TRBD2 (5 bases each). CDR1 and CDR2 from the germline V gene are SGDLS and YYNGEE. The CDR3 covers 15 residues. DNA for the CDR3: TGTGCCAGCAGCGTAGCCGGCTCCTTGGGGGAGACCCGGTACTTC. Its translation: CASSVAGSLGETRYF.

V usage is TRBV9 and J usage is TRBJ2-5; maybe TRBD2 (5 bases). The CDR3 length is 13 residues. CDR1 SGDLS and CDR2 YYNGEE come from the germline V gene. V was shortened by 5 bases and J by 3 bases, with 11 bases between the two germline ends. The CDR3 DNA reads TGTGCCAGCAGTCGGATGAGGGAAGAGACCCAGTACTTC. Its translation: CASSRMREETQYF.

This clonotype was seen at least ten times. The chain combines TRBV27 with TRBJ2-5; 8 bases align to TRBD2. V lost 4 bases to trimming and J lost 1 base; unmatched junction nucleotides: 8. Germline loops: CDR1 MNHEY, CDR2 SMNVEV (reference sequence). This CDR3 is 16 amino acids long. Here the CDR3 reads CASSSTLAGLQETQYF. The CDR3 DNA follows: TGTGCCAGCAGTTCGACCCTAGCGGGCCTCCAAGAGACCCAGTACTTC.

This clonotype showed up many times. The chain uses TRBV14 and TRBJ1-1, with D possibly matching TRBD1 (6 bases). Trimming shortened V by 4 bases and J by 7 bases, and 16 bases separated the two germline ends. This CDR3 has 14 amino acids. Germline CDR1 SGHDN, CDR2 FVKESK. CDR3 loop: CASSLGTSRSEAFF. The CDR3, as DNA: TGTGCCAGCAGCCTGGGGACATCCCGTAGTGAAGCTTTCTTT.

This clonotype was counted many times. The rearrangement joins TRBV7-6 to TRBJ2-3, with a tentative D call TRBD2 (6 bases). The ends were cut back, 1 base at V and 2 bases at J, with 13 bases in the middle. The CDR3 runs to 16 residues. Germline assignment: CDR1 SGHVS and CDR2 FNYEAQ. The DNA for the CDR3 is TGTGCCAGCAGCTTAGTGGGTAGCGGAAACACAGATACGCAGTATTTT. This codes for CASSLVGSGNTDTQYF. The full variable domain, completed using reference TRBV7-6 and TRBJ2-3, is GAGVSQSPRYKVTKRGQDVALRCDPISGHVSLYWYRQALGQGPEFLTYFNYEAQQDKSGLPNDRFSAERPEGSISTLTIQRTEQRDSAMYRCASSLVGSGNTDTQYFGPGTRLTVL.

Ten or more counts support this clonotype. V and J are TRBV5-4 and TRBJ1-1, with D unresolved. V was trimmed by 3 bases and J by 3 bases, leaving 9 bases between them. Per germline, CDR1 SGHNT and CDR2 YYREEE (reference sequence). The CDR3 contains 13 residues. In DNA, the CDR3 is TGTGCCAGCAGCTCCTGGGAGGACACTGAAGCTTTCTTT. Its translation is CASSSWEDTEAFF.